This T cell receptor (beta chain) was sequenced in a study of OX40 agonist ivuxolimab in advanced cancers. The protocol was immunoSEQ multiplex PCR, while the TCRdb copy is restricted to in-frame clones and leaves out a portion. Of around 140,000 clones in the sample, about nine tenths were seen once. The germline V gene has CDR1 SGHTA and CDR2 FQGNSA. The CDR3 length is 13 residues. Trimming shortened V by 5 bases and J by 2 bases, and 9 bases separated the two germline ends. The chain combines TRBV7-2 with TRBJ2-5; weak D call: TRBD2 (5 bases). The sequence came from an adult with an advanced solid tumor such as melanoma, head and neck, liver or kidney cancer. The specimen was CD4+ or CD8+ T cells sorted from blood, collected in a trial of the OX40 agonist ivuxolimab. This chain's CDR3 is CASSREPQETQYF. In nucleotides, the CDR3 is TGTGCCAGCAGCCGGGAACCTCAAGAGACCCAGTACTTC.